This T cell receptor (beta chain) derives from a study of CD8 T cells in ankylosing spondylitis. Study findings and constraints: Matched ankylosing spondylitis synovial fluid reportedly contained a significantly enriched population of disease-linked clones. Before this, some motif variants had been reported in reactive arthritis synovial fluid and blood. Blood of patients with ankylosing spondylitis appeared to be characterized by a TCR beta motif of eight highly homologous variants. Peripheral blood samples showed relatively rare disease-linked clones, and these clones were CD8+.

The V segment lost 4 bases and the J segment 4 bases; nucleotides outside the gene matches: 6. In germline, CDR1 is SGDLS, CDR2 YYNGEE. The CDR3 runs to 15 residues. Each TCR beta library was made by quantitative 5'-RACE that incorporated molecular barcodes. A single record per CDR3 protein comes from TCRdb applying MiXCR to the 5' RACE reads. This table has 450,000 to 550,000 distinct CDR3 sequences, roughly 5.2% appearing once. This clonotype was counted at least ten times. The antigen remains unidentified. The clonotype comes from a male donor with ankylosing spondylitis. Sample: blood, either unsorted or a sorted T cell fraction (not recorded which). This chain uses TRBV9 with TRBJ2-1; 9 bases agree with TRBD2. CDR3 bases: TGTGCCAGCAGCCGGGTAGCGGGGGCGTACAATGAGCAGTTCTTC. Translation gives CASSRVAGAYNEQFF.